This T cell receptor beta chain was sequenced in a study of spatial heterogeneity in lung cancer. TCRdb recomputed calls from the 5' RACE reads with MiXCR, one row per CDR3 protein. The sample comprises approximately 15,000 distinct CDR3 sequences, 6.2% of which are singletons, and about 6.8% rests with the top ten. Time point meaning: sample taken at primary tumor resection. Whole RNA, which was extracted from tumor, nontumor lung tissue or frozen PBMC, was sequenced without any cell sorting. Study-level findings and limits: Tumoral mutation counts were tracked by counts of expanded intratumoral alpha and beta TCRs. Expanded TCRs classified as ubiquitous or regional were counted, and these counts tracked ubiquitous and regional nonsynonymous mutations, respectively.

This clonotype has ten or more counts. The antigen is undetermined. The CDR3 has 12 residues. V lost 10 bases and J 2 bases, leaving 12 bases between the germline ends. The germline V gene encodes CDR1 MNHEY and CDR2 SMNVEV (reference sequence). The receptor's source is a male donor with early-stage non-small cell lung cancer. Sequences were derived from lung tumor tissue, sampled at surgery. The genes are TRBV27 and TRBJ2-7; D is perhaps TRBD2 (6 bases). The CDR3 spells CATRTGAYEQYF. CDR3 in DNA: TGTGCCACCCGGACGGGGGCCTACGAGCAGTACTTC.